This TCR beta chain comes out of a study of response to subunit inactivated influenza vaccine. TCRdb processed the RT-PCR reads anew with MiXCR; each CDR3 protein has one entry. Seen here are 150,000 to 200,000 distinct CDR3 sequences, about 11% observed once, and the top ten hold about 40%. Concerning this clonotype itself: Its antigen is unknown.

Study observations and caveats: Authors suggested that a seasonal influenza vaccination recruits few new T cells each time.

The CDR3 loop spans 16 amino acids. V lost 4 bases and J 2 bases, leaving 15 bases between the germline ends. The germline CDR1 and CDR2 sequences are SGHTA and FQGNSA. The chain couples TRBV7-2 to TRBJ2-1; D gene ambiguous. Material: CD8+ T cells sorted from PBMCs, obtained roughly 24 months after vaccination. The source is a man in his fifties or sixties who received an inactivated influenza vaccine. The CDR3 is CASSWGSFTTYNEQFF. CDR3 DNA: TGTGCCAGCAGCTGGGGATCTTTCACTACCTACAATGAGCAGTTCTTC.